The entry below gives a single TCR beta chain sequence along with its context. A read error may account for a junction end that differs from germline. The CDR3 spans 14 residues. The germline V gene has CDR1 MNHGY and CDR2 SAAAGT. The data were taken from a study of T cell repertoires in cytomegalovirus infection. TCRdb processed the reads anew with MiXCR; each CDR3 protein has one entry. This sample has roughly 600,000 distinct CDR3 sequences, with 20% to 30% found just once. The sequenced material came from CD8+ T cells from PBMCs. This chain links TRBV6-8 with TRBJ2-1; D gene uncertain. The TCR was taken from a human donor in good health (CMV status not recorded). Some clones in this sample may be carry-over from other donors' samples. CDR3 in amino acids: CASRPWSSYNDQFF. CDR3 DNA: TGTGCCAGCCGCCCGTGGAGCTCCTACAATGATCAGTTCTTC.